These T cell receptor beta chains were read from a single sample in a study of T cell changes during pregnancy in multiple sclerosis. Clones were read by immunoSEQ multiplex PCR, and TCRdb kept only the in-frame ones, dropping some. Of 70,000 to 95,000 clones listed, about 92% are singletons. The sequences come from peripheral blood, collected after pregnancy. The source of these receptors is a female donor in good health, enrolled as a control in a pregnancy study. The CDR3 runs from the conserved cysteine through the conserved F or W. Each record gives: V gene, J gene, clone size, D gene, CDR3 protein, CDR3 DNA. A D gene is named only where the DNA matches it firmly. Clone sizes are given selectively: once, few, many, or a class where the clone is expanded.

TRBV25-1,TRBJ2-7,few,TRBD1,CASSERGRYEQYF,TGTGCCAGCAGTGAGAGGGGGCGCTACGAGCAGTACTTC
TRBV5-1,TRBJ1-1,-,-,CASSLREENTEAFF,TGCGCCAGCAGCCTAAGGGAGGAGAACACTGAAGCTTTCTTT
TRBV25-1,TRBJ2-7,-,TRBD2,CASSEFGTSGYEQYF,TGTGCCAGCAGTGAATTTGGGACTAGCGGCTACGAGCAGTACTTC
TRBV18,TRBJ2-7,-,TRBD1,CASSPWTGGFYEQYF,TGTGCCAGCTCACCTTGGACAGGGGGCTTTTACGAGCAGTACTTC
TRBV18,TRBJ2-1,-,TRBD2,CASSPPTGLAGNEQFF,TGTGCCAGCTCACCACCAACGGGACTAGCGGGAAATGAGCAGTTCTTC
TRBV10-3,TRBJ2-3,-,TRBD2,CATNLAGAEDTQYF,TGTGCCACCAATCTAGCGGGGGCCGAAGATACGCAGTATTTT
TRBV2,TRBJ2-1,-,TRBD1,CASRPQGMNEQFF,TGTGCCAGCAGACCACAGGGGATGAATGAGCAGTTCTTC
TRBV18,TRBJ2-7,-,TRBD2,CASSPNLAGAGLSYEQYF,TGTGCCAGCTCACCAAATTTAGCGGGAGCGGGCCTCTCCTACGAGCAGTACTTC
TRBV27,TRBJ2-3,-,-,CASRKTGTDTQYF,TGTGCCAGCAGGAAGACTGGCACAGATACGCAGTATTTT
TRBV7-8,TRBJ1-3,-,TRBD1,CASSLDPGGDPNTGNTIYF,TGTGCCAGCAGCTTGGACCCAGGGGGCGACCCCAATACGGGAAACACCATATATTTT
TRBV30,TRBJ1-1,-,-,CAWSHLGGAEAFF,TGTGCCTGGAGTCATTTAGGGGGGGCTGAAGCTTTCTTT
TRBV19,TRBJ1-4,-,TRBD1,CASRGQGWNEKLFF,TGTGCCAGTAGGGGACAGGGCTGGAATGAAAAACTGTTTTTT
TRBV28,TRBJ1-4,-,TRBD1,CASTGDRRREKLFF,TGTGCCAGCACCGGGGACAGAAGAAGGGAAAAACTGTTTTTT
TRBV11-2,TRBJ2-7,-,-,CASSLDARDEQYF,TGTGCCAGCAGCTTAGACGCACGGGATGAGCAGTACTTC
TRBV7-2,TRBJ2-2,-,-,CASSFLQTNTGELFF,TGTGCCAGCAGCTTTTTACAGACAAACACCGGGGAGCTGTTTTTT
TRBV13,TRBJ2-1,once,TRBD1,CASSERQGERNNEQFF,TGTGCCAGCAGCGAACGACAGGGCGAAAGGAACAATGAGCAGTTCTTC
TRBV5-4,TRBJ2-7,-,-,CASSFGPTPNPYEQYF,TGTGCCAGCAGCTTTGGCCCGACACCCAACCCCTACGAGCAGTACTTC
TRBV6-5,TRBJ2-1,once,-,CASSHGLLRDEQFF,TGTGCCAGCAGCCACGGGCTACTGAGGGATGAGCAGTTCTTC
TRBV14,TRBJ2-3,-,-,CASSHRDSFRGTDTQYF,TGTGCCAGCAGCCACCGGGACTCCTTCCGTGGCACAGATACGCAGTATTTT
TRBV5-4,TRBJ1-3,-,-,CASSLDSNSGNTIYF,TGTGCCAGCAGCTTGGACAGTAACTCTGGAAACACCATATATTTT